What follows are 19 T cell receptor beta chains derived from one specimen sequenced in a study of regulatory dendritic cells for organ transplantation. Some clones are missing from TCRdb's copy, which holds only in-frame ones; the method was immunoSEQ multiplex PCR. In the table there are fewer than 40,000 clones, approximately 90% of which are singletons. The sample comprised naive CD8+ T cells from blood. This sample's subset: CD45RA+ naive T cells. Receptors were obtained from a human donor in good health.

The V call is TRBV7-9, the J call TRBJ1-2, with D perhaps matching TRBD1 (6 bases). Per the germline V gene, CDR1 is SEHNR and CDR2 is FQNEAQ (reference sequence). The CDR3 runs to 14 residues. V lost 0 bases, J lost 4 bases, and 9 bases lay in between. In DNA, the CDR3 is TGTGCCAGCAGCTTAGCACCCAGGGGCTATGGCTACACCTTC. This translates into CASSLAPRGYGYTF.

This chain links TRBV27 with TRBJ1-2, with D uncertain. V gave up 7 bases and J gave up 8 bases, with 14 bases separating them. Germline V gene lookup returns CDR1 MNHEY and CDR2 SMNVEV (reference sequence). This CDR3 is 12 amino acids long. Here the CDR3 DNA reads TGTGCCAGCACGGGAGGCTCGGGAGGCTACACCTTC. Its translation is CASTGGSGGYTF.

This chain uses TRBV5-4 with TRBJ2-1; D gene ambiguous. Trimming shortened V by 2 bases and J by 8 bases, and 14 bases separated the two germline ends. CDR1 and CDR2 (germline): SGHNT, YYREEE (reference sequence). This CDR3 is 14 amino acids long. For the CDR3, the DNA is TGTGCCAGCAGCTTACGGTCCATTCCCGATGAGCAGTTCTTC. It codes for CASSLRSIPDEQFF.

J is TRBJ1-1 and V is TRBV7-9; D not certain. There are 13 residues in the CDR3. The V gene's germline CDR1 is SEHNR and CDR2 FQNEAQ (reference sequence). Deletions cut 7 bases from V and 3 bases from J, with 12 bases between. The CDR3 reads CASTNRADTEAFF. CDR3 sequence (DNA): TGTGCCAGCACTAATAGGGCAGACACTGAAGCTTTCTTT.

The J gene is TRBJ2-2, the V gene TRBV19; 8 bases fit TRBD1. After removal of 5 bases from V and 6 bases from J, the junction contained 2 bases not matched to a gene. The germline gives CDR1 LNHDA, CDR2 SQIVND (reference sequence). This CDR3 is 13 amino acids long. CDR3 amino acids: CASSEQGAGELFF. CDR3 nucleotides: TGTGCCAGTAGTGAACAGGGGGCCGGGGAGCTGTTTTTT.

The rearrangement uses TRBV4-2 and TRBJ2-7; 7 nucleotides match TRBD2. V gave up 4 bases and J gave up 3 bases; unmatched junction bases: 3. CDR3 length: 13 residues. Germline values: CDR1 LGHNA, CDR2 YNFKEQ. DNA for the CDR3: TGTGCCAGCAGCCCGTGGGGGGGCTACGAGCAGTACTTC. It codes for CASSPWGGYEQYF.

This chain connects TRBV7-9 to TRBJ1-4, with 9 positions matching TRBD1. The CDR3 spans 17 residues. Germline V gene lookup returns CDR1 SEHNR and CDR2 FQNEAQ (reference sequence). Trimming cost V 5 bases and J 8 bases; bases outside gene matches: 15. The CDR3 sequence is CASSGRPTGGGREKLFF. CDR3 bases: TGTGCCAGCAGCGGTAGACCCACAGGGGGCGGAAGAGAAAAACTGTTTTTT.

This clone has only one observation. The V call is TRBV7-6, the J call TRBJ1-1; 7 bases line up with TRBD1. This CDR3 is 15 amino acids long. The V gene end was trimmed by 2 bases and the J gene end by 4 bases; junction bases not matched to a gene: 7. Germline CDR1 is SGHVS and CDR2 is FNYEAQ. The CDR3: CASSLRGRLVTEAFF. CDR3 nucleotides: TGTGCCAGCAGCTTAAGGGGGCGGCTTGTCACTGAAGCTTTCTTT.

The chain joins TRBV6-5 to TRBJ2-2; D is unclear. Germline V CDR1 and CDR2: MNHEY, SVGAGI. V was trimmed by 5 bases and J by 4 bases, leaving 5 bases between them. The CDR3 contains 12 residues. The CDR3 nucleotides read TGTGCCAGCAGTCCGGGCACCGGGGAGCTGTTTTTT. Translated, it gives CASSPGTGELFF.

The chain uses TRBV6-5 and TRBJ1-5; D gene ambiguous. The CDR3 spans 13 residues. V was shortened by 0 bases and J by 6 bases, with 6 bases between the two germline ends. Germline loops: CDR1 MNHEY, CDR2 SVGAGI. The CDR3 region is CASSYSMSQPQHF. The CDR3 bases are TGTGCCAGCAGTTACTCGATGTCTCAGCCCCAGCATTTT.

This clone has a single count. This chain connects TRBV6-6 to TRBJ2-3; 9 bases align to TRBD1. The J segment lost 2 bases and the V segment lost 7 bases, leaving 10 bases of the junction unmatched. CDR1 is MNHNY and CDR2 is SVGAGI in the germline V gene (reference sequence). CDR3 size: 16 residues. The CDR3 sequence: CASILPGTGPTDTQYF. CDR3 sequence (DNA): TGTGCCAGCATACTTCCCGGGACAGGGCCCACAGATACGCAGTATTTT.

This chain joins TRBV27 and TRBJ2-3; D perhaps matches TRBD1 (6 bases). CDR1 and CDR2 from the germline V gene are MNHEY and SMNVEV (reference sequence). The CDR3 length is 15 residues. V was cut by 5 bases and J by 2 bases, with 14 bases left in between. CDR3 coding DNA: TGTGCCAGCAGTCACAGGGACCAAACCACAGATACGCAGTATTTT. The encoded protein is CASSHRDQTTDTQYF.

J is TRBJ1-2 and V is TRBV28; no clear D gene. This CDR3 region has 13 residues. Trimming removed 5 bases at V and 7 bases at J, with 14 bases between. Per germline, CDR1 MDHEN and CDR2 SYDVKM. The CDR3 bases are TGTGCCAGCAGTGCCGCAGGCGGGCGTGGCTACACCTTC. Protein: CASSAAGGRGYTF.

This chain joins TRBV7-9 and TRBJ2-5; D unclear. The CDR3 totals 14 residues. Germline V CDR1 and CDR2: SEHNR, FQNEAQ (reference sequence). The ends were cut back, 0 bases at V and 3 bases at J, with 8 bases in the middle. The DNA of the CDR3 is TGTGCCAGCAGCTTAGCGAACCAGGAAGAGACCCAGTACTTC. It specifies CASSLANQEETQYF.

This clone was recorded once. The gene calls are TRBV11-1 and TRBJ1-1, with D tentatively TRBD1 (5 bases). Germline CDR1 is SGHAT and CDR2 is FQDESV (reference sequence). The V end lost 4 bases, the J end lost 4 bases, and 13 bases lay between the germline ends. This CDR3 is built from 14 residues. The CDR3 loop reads CASSSTTGPTEAFF. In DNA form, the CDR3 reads TGTGCCAGCAGCTCCACCACAGGTCCCACTGAAGCTTTCTTT.

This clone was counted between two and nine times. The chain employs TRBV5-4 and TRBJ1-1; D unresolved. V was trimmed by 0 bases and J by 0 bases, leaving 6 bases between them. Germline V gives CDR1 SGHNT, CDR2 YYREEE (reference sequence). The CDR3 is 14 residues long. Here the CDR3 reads CASSLARMNTEAFF. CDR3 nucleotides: TGTGCCAGCAGCTTGGCACGGATGAACACTGAAGCTTTCTTT.

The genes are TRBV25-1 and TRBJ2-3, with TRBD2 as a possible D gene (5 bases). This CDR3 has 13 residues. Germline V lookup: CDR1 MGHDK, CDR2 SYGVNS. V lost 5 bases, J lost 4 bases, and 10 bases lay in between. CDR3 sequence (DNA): TGTGCCAGCAGTTCTAGCTGGGCAGATACGCAGTATTTT. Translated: CASSSSWADTQYF.

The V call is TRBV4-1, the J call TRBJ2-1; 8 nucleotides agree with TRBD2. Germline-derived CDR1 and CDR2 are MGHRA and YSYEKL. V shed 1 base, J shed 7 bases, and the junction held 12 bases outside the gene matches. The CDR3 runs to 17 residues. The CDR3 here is CASSQVLQREIGNEQFF. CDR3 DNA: TGCGCCAGCAGCCAAGTTCTTCAGCGGGAGATAGGGAATGAGCAGTTCTTC.

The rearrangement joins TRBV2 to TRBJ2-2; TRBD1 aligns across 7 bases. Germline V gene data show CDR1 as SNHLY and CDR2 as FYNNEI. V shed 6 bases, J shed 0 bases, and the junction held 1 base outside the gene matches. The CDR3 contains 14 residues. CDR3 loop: CASRGQSNTGELFF. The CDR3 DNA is TGTGCCAGCAGGGGACAGTCGAACACCGGGGAGCTGTTTTTT.